This TCR beta chain was recovered during a study of blood T cell repertoires in COVID-19. Study summary: The United States, Italy and Spain were the sources of the acute and convalescent COVID-19 samples.

Study processing details: Researchers report that nucleated cell counts were estimated from reference gene primer amplification. Assay used: immunoSEQ multiplex PCR; TCRdb lists only in-frame clones, some missing. The D gene and trimming were derived from the DNA, and the V and J assignments and clone size from that table. The table records 270,000 or so clones, less than 90% of them present only once. This clone was observed a few times. Per germline, CDR1 SGHVS and CDR2 FQNEAQ. V dropped 8 bases and J dropped 2 bases, with 12 bases sitting between them. The CDR3 runs 13 residues. This clonotype was obtained from a human donor in a cohort sampled during active COVID-19. The specimen sequenced was peripheral blood. The V call is TRBV7-8, the J call TRBJ1-1; maybe TRBD1 (6 bases). The CDR3 bases are TGTGCCAGCTGCCGGGACACAAACACTGAAGCTTTCTTT. As protein: CASCRDTNTEAFF.